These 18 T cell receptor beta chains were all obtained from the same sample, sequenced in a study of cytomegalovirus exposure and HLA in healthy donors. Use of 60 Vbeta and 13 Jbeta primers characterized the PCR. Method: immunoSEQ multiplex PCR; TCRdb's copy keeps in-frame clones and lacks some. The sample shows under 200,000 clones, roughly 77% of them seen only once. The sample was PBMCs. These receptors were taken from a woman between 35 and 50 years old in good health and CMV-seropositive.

The CDR3 reads CASSLGQGSTEQFF. For the CDR3, the DNA is TGTGCCAGCAGTTTAGGGCAGGGTTCGACCGAGCAGTTCTTC. The chain combines TRBV28 with TRBJ2-1; a possible D gene is TRBD1 (5 bases). V lost 2 bases to trimming and J lost 10 bases, with 15 bases between them. CDR1 and CDR2 from the germline V gene are MDHEN and SYDVKM. The CDR3 sequence is 14 residues long.

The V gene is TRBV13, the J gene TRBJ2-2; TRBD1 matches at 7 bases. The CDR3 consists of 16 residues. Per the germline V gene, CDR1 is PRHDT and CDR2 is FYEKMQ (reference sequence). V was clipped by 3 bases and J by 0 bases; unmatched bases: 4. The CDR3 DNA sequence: TGTGCCAGCAGCTTTCTCGGGACAGCGAACACCGGGGAGCTGTTTTTT. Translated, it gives CASSFLGTANTGELFF.

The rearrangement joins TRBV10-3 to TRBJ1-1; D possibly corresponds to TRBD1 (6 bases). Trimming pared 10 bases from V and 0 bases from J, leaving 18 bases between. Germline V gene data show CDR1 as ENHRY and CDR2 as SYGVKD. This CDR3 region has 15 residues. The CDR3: CATGGQISMNTEAFF. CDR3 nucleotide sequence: TGTGCCACAGGCGGACAGATTTCTATGAACACTGAAGCTTTCTTT.

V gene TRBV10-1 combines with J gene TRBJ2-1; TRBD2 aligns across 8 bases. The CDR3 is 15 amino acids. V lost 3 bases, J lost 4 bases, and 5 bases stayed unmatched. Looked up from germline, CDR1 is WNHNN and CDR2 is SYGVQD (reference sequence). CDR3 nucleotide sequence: TGCGCCAGCAGTGACGGTACTAGCGGATACAATGAGCAGTTCTTC. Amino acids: CASSDGTSGYNEQFF.

CDR3 bases: TGTGCCAGCAGTGAAGCTGACGGACAGGGAACCTACGAGCAGTACTTC. Amino acid sequence: CASSEADGQGTYEQYF. The gene calls are TRBV6-1 and TRBJ2-7, with 8 bases lining up with TRBD1. The CDR3 runs 16 residues. J was trimmed by 2 bases and V by 0 bases; bases with no gene match: 6. CDR1 and CDR2 from the germline V gene are MNHNS and SASEGT.

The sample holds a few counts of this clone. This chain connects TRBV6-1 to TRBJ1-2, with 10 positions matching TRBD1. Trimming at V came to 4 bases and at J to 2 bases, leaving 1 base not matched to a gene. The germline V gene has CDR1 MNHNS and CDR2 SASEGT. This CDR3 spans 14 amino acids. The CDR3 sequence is CASSVGQGNYGYTF. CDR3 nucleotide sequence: TGTGCCAGCAGTGTGGGACAGGGGAACTATGGCTACACCTTC.

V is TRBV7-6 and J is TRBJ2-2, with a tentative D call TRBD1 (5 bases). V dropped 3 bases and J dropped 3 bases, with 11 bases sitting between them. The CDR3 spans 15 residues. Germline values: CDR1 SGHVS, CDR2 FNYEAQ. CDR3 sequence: CASSFQGRDTGELFF. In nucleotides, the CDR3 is TGTGCCAGCAGCTTCCAGGGTAGGGACACCGGGGAGCTGTTTTTT.

DNA of the CDR3: TGTGCCAGCAGTGAAACAGGGATGGGCTATGGCTACACCTTC. Residues: CASSETGMGYGYTF. The rearrangement links TRBV2 to TRBJ1-2; D is perhaps TRBD1 (6 bases). Trimming took 2 bases from V and 4 from J, leaving 11 bases between them. The CDR3 loop spans 14 amino acids. Germline-derived CDR1 and CDR2 are SNHLY and FYNNEI.

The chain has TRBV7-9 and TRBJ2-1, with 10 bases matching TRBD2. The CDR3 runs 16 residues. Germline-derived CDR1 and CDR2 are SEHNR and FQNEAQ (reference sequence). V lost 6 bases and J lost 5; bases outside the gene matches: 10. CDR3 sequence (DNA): TGTGCCAGCAGTTATCTTAGCGGGGGGCATCACAATGAGCAGTTCTTC. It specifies CASSYLSGGHHNEQFF. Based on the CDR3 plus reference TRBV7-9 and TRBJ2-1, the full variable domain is DTGVSQNPRHKITKRGQNVTFRCDPISEHNRLYWYRQTLGQGPEFLTYFQNEAQLEKSRLLSDRFSAERPKGSFSTLEIQRTEQGDSAMYLCASSYLSGGHHNEQFFGPGTRLTVL.

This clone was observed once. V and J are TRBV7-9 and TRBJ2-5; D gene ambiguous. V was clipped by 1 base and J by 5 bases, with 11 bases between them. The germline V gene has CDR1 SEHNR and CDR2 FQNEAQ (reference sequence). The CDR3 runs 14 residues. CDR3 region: CASSLEALLETQYF. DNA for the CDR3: TGTGCCAGCAGCTTAGAAGCCCTACTGGAGACCCAGTACTTC.

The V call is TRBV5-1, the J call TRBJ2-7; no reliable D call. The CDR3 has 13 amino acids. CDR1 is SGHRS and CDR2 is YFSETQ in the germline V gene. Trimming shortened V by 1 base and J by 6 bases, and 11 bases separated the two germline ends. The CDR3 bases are TGCGCCAGCAGCTTGCTGTGGGCTTCCGAGCAGTACTTC. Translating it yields CASSLLWASEQYF.

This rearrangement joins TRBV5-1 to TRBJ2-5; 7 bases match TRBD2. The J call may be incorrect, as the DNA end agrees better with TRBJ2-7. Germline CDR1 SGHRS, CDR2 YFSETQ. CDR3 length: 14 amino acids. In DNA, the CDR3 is TGCGCCAGCAACCCGGGGGGAGGGACCTACGAGCAGTACTTC. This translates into CASNPGGGTYEQYF.

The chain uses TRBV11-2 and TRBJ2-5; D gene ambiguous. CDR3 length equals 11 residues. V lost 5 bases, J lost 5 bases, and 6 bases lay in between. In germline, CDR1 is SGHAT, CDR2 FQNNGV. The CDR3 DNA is TGTGCCAGCAGCCTCGGGGAGACCCAGTACTTC. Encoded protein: CASSLGETQYF.

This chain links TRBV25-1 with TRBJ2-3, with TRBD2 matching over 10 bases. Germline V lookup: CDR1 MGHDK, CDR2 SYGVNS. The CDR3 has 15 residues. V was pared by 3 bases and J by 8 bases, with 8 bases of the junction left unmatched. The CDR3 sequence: CASSDQREGLGTQYF. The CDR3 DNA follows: TGTGCCAGCAGTGACCAGCGGGAGGGCCTGGGTACGCAGTATTTT. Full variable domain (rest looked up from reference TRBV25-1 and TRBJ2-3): EADIYQTPRYLVIGTGKKITLECSQTMGHDKMYWYQQDPGMELHLIHYSYGVNSTEKGDLSSESTVSRIRTEHFPLTLESARPSHTSQYLCASSDQREGLGTQYFGPGTRLTVL.

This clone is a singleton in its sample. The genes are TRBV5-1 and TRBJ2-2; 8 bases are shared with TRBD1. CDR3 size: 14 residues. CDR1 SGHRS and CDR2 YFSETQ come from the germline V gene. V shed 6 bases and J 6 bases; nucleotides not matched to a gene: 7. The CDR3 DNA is TGCGCCAGCACCATACAGGGGGAGGCCGGGGAGCTGTTTTTT. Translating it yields CASTIQGEAGELFF. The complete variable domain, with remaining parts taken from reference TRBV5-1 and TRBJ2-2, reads KAGVTQTPRYLIKTRGQQVTLSCSPISGHRSVSWYQQTPGQGLQFLFEYFSETQRNKGNFPGRFSGRQFSNSRSEMNVSTLELGDSALYLCASTIQGEAGELFFGEGSRLTVL.

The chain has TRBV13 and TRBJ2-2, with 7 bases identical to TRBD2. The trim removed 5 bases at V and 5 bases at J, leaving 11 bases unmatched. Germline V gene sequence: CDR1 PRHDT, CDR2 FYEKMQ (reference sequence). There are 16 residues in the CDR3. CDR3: CASSLGGSGGTGELFF. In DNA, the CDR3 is TGTGCCAGCAGCCTGGGCGGGAGCGGAGGGACCGGGGAGCTGTTTTTT.

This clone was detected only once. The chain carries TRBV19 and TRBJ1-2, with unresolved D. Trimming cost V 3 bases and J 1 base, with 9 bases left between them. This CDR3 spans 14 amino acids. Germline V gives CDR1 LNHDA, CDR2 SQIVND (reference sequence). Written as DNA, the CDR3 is TGTGCCAGTAGTATTAGCACGGATAACTATGGCTACACCTTC. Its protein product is CASSISTDNYGYTF.

The CDR3 loop is CATSGATEAFF. The CDR3 nucleotides read TGTGCCACCTCAGGGGCCACTGAAGCTTTCTTT. The chain couples TRBV15 to TRBJ1-1; possibly TRBD1 for D (6 bases). CDR1 LNHNV and CDR2 YYDKDF come from the germline V gene (reference sequence). Trimming took 8 bases from V and 4 from J, leaving 8 bases between them. This CDR3 has 11 residues.